The 13 T cell receptor beta chains given below trace back to one sample, sequenced in a study of blood T cells in healthy people across ages. Sample-barcoded 5' priming and a J-beta primer mix drove a second PCR of roughly 6 to 12 cycles. TCRdb called the 5' RACE reads again in MiXCR, with one record for every CDR3 protein. The sample yields hundreds of thousands of distinct CDR3 sequences, around 40% seen once. Source material: blood. The receptors stem from a woman aged 55-69 years in good health.

The CDR3 here is CSVLGGGETQYF. The DNA of the CDR3 is TGCAGCGTGCTAGGAGGGGGCGAGACGCAGTATTTT. The chain joins TRBV29-1 to TRBJ2-3; tentative D call: TRBD1 (7 bases). Trimming took 6 bases from V and 9 from J, leaving 16 bases between them. Germline lookup yields CDR1 SQVTM and CDR2 ANQGSEA. The CDR3 has 12 amino acids.

The J gene is TRBJ1-1, the V gene TRBV20-1; D is ambiguous. CDR1 and CDR2 (germline): DFQATT, SNEGSKA (reference sequence). This CDR3 has 12 residues. V was shortened by 0 bases and J by 10 bases, with 12 bases between the two germline ends. CDR3 DNA sequence: TGCAGTGCTAGAGAGGGGTCAGAGGGAGCTTTCTTT. Residues: CSAREGSEGAFF.

The V call is TRBV10-3, the J call TRBJ1-1, with D perhaps TRBD1 (6 bases). Germline V gene lookup returns CDR1 ENHRY and CDR2 SYGVKD. Trimming took off 4 bases at V and 5 bases at J, with 14 bases between the two ends. The CDR3 has 14 residues. The CDR3 sequence is CAISVRDTGTEAFF. Written as DNA, the CDR3 is TGTGCCATCAGTGTCAGGGACACCGGGACTGAAGCTTTCTTT.

On this clonotype itself: Germline and junction disagree at one end, which may indicate a read error. This chain links TRBV13 with TRBJ2-1; D is perhaps TRBD1 (6 bases). Germline V lookup: CDR1 PRHDT, CDR2 FYEKMQ (reference sequence). The CDR3 spans 15 residues. The DNA of the CDR3 is TGTGCCAGCACCCTCCAGGGGAAAACCTACAATAAGCAGTTCTTC. This sequence encodes CASTLQGKTYNKQFF.

The V gene is TRBV27, the J gene TRBJ2-1; TRBD2 matches at 10 bases. The V gene's germline CDR1 is MNHEY and CDR2 SMNVEV (reference sequence). The CDR3 is made up of 16 amino acids. Unmatched junction bases numbered 9, after V lost 1 base and J lost 9 bases. DNA for the CDR3: TGTGCCAGCAGTTTATATCTAGCGGGAGTGGTGAGTGAGCAGTTCTTC. Translation gives CASSLYLAGVVSEQFF.

This clonotype has ten or more counts. The CDR3 protein is CASSVDVGGATEAFF. Here the CDR3 DNA reads TGTGCCAGCAGCGTAGATGTAGGAGGGGCGACTGAAGCTTTCTTT. The rearrangement joins TRBV9 to TRBJ1-1, with a possible D match to TRBD1 (5 bases). CDR1 and CDR2 (germline): SGDLS, YYNGEE. Trimming took 0 bases from V and 5 from J, leaving 14 bases between them. This CDR3 comprises 15 residues.

The V and J genes are TRBV20-1 and TRBJ2-1; 10 bases align to TRBD2. This CDR3 contains 14 residues. V gave up 1 base and J gave up 9 bases; unmatched junction bases: 6. Germline CDR1 reads DFQATT; CDR2 reads SNEGSKA (reference sequence). The CDR3 DNA is TGCAGTGCTAGAGGTCTAGCGGGAGCCGTTGAGCAGTTCTTC. It yields the protein CSARGLAGAVEQFF.

This clonotype was counted between two and nine times. The chain recombines TRBV4-1 with TRBJ2-1, with 10 bases that match TRBD2. This CDR3 spans 15 amino acids. Germline V gene sequence: CDR1 MGHRA, CDR2 YSYEKL. With 5 bases clipped from V and 6 bases from J, the junction kept 7 bases outside the gene matches. Here the CDR3 DNA reads TGCGCCAGCAGCTCCGGGACTAGCGACTTCAATGAGCAGTTCTTC. Its protein product is CASSSGTSDFNEQFF.

Notes on this clonotype: A read error is possible here, since a much larger clone lies one base away. The chain employs TRBV4-3 and TRBJ2-7; no firm D call. The germline gives CDR1 LGHNA, CDR2 YSLEER. The CDR3 length is 14 residues. The CDR3 bases are TGCGCCAGCAGCCAAGATCTAACGGCCTACGTGCAGTACTTC. This sequence encodes CASSQDLTAYVQYF.

The chain couples TRBV2 to TRBJ2-7, with D tentatively TRBD2 (5 bases). The CDR3 consists of 14 residues. Trimming removed 0 bases from V and 1 base from J, with 7 bases in between. Per germline, CDR1 SNHLY and CDR2 FYNNEI. The CDR3 here is CASSEAQRSYEQYF. CDR3 nucleotide sequence: TGTGCCAGCAGTGAAGCTCAGCGGTCCTACGAGCAGTACTTC.

On this clonotype: This sequence may be a read error, since a much larger clone differs from it by one base. The J gene is TRBJ2-1, the V gene TRBV7-2; 8 positions agree with TRBD1. The germline CDR1 and CDR2 sequences are SGHTA and FQGNSA. The CDR3 is 17 residues long. CDR3 nucleotides: TGTGCCAGCAGCTTAGGGACAGGGCGGTTACGGGGCAATGGGCAGTTCTTC. Residues: CASSLGTGRLRGNGQFF.

CDR3 in DNA: TGTGCCAGCACCCTAGCGGGAGGGCCTGGGGAGCAGTACTTC. Protein product: CASTLAGGPGEQYF. The chain recombines TRBV7-9 with TRBJ2-1; 12 bases fit TRBD2. The end of the DNA aligns better with TRBJ2-7, so the J call may be wrong. This CDR3 spans 14 amino acids. Germline CDR1 is SEHNR and CDR2 is FQNEAQ (reference sequence).

This clonotype was seen more than once but under ten times. The chain is built from TRBV7-9 and TRBJ2-3; D is ambiguous. Germline CDR1 is SEHNR and CDR2 is FQNEAQ (reference sequence). The CDR3 contains 14 residues. V was pared by 1 base and J by 0 bases, with 5 bases between. The CDR3 sequence: CASSLEISTDTQYF. Written as DNA, the CDR3 is TGTGCCAGCAGCTTAGAAATTAGCACAGATACGCAGTATTTT. The whole variable domain, filled in from reference TRBV7-9 and TRBJ2-3, reads DTGVSQNPRHKITKRGQNVTFRCDPISEHNRLYWYRQTLGQGPEFLTYFQNEAQLEKSRLLSDRFSAERPKGSFSTLEIQRTEQGDSAMYLCASSLEISTDTQYFGPGTRLTVL.